These 8 T cell receptor beta chains share one sample of origin, sequenced in a study of cytomegalovirus exposure and HLA in healthy donors. Vbeta (60) and Jbeta (13) primers were used in the PCR. Sequencing was performed with immunoSEQ multiplex PCR; in TCRdb, only in-frame clones are kept and a portion is missing. The table shows some 200,000 clones, with 70% to 80% occurring only once. The source material was PBMCs. These TCRs come from a girl under 10 years old in good health and CMV-seronegative.

This chain uses TRBV9 with TRBJ2-5, with D possibly matching TRBD1 (7 bases). CDR3 length: 14 residues. The germline CDR1 and CDR2 sequences are SGDLS and YYNGEE. Trimming took 2 bases from V and 5 from J, leaving 13 bases between them. CDR3 region: CASSVQGGLETQYF. In DNA, the CDR3 is TGTGCCAGCAGCGTGCAGGGGGGTTTGGAGACCCAGTACTTC.

This sequence joins TRBV4-1 and TRBJ1-5, with TRBD1 as a possible D gene (5 bases). The length of the CDR3 is 15 residues. From germline, CDR1 is MGHRA and CDR2 YSYEKL. The V end was cut by 5 bases, the J end by 5 bases, with 16 bases between. CDR3 DNA sequence: TGCGCCAGCAGCAGCATCTTCAGGGAGGATCAGCCCCAGCATTTT. It yields the protein CASSSIFREDQPQHF.

J is TRBJ2-3 and V is TRBV19, with TRBD2 identical over 9 bases. Germline trimming cut 4 bases from V and 2 bases from J; bases unmatched to any gene: 4. Germline assignment: CDR1 LNHDA and CDR2 SQIVND (reference sequence). The CDR3 covers 15 residues. The CDR3: CASSNPSGATDTQYF. CDR3 bases: TGTGCCAGTAGTAATCCTAGCGGGGCCACAGATACGCAGTATTTT.

The chain carries TRBV6-6 and TRBJ1-2; 7 bases are a match to TRBD1. Trimming removed 6 bases from V and 2 bases from J; junction bases left unmatched: 3. The CDR3 has 13 residues. Germline-derived CDR1 and CDR2 are MNHNY and SVGAGI (reference sequence). Written as DNA, the CDR3 is TGTGCCAGCAGCGTGACAGGGAACTATGGCTACACCTTC. This translates into CASSVTGNYGYTF.

This rearrangement joins TRBV30 to TRBJ1-6; 9 bases line up with TRBD1. Trimming at V came to 8 bases and at J to 8 bases, leaving 4 bases not matched to a gene. Germline CDR1 GTSNPN, CDR2 SVGIG (reference sequence). This CDR3 has 12 residues. CDR3 sequence: CAQDRGDSPLHF. As DNA, the CDR3 is TGTGCCCAGGACAGGGGAGATTCACCCCTCCACTTT.

The chain links TRBV4-1 to TRBJ2-7; 8 positions match TRBD1. Trimming took 3 bases from V and 5 from J; bases not matched to a gene: 12. The V gene's germline CDR1 is MGHRA and CDR2 YSYEKL. This CDR3 contains 16 residues. This chain's CDR3 is CASSQNPGGAFHEQYF. DNA of the CDR3: TGCGCCAGCAGCCAGAACCCAGGGGGCGCGTTCCACGAGCAGTACTTC.

The chain uses TRBV27 and TRBJ1-2; D gene ambiguous. Germline V lookup: CDR1 MNHEY, CDR2 SMNVEV (reference sequence). V was cut by 5 bases and J by 4 bases, with 23 bases left in between. The CDR3 spans 17 residues. The CDR3 spells CASSPYRYPEDFYGYTF. For the CDR3, the DNA is TGTGCCAGCAGTCCCTACCGCTACCCAGAGGACTTCTATGGCTACACCTTC.

The chain carries TRBV5-4 and TRBJ1-6, with 7 bases that match TRBD1. CDR1 and CDR2 (germline): SGHNT, YYREEE (reference sequence). This CDR3 region has 16 residues. With V trimmed by 4 bases and J by 8 bases, 12 bases remained unmatched. CDR3 sequence reads: CASSASDRFSHSPLHF. Written as DNA, the CDR3 is TGTGCCAGCAGCGCCTCGGACAGGTTTTCTCATTCACCCCTCCACTTT.